This TCR beta chain was identified in a study of memory CD4+ T cells and cytomegalovirus serostatus. V shed 5 bases and J shed 1 base, with 11 bases lying between them. Germline loops: CDR1 SQVTM, CDR2 ANQGSEA. The CDR3 covers 13 residues. Data came from immunoSEQ multiplex PCR; TCRdb stores just in-frame clones and leaves some out. Of some 40,000 clones in the sample, roughly 78% were seen once. The sort gate was single viable CD3+CD4+CD8-CD45RO+ cells for memory CD4+ T cells. Sequenced input: memory CD4+ T cells from blood. V and J are TRBV29-1 and TRBJ1-1; D might be TRBD1 (6 bases). This receptor was obtained from an adult in good health and CMV-seropositive. The CDR3 here is CSVLKGENTEAFF. The CDR3 DNA is TGCAGCGTTCTGAAGGGGGAGAACACTGAAGCTTTCTTT.